This T cell receptor beta chain appears in the sequencing data of a study of T cell responses to AZD1222 COVID-19 vaccine (dated by TCRdb to about 2021). Broadly, across the study: TCR sequencing covered roughly 230 trial participants: 200 to 220 given two doses of AZD1222 and approximately 25 given two doses of MenACWY control vaccine. Trial participants were enrolled by age into subgroups of 18-55, 56-69 and 70-plus years, and roughly 150, 30 and 60 TCR-sequenced participants, respectively, were included in these subgroups.

About this clone itself: It lacks a known antigen. Base-call qualities are not available, and no considerably larger clone is one nucleotide away.

The CDR3 regions of human TCRbeta chains were subjected to immunosequencing. The original pipeline was this. TCRs in the repertoires were matched against a reference library of SARS-CoV-2-specific TCRs that had been generated with the MIRA antigen-specificity platform. Breadth was defined as the fraction of unique TCRs that were SARS-CoV-2-associated, and depth was defined as the fraction of total T cells that were SARS-CoV-2-associated. Using the MIRA data, every spike-specific TCR was mapped to the spike region that the TCR reacted to and assigned to either a CD4 or a CD8 class. Log10-transformed breadth and depth values were compared by one-way ANOVA with Sidak's multiple comparisons tests. In TCRdb, the immuneACCESS table is reduced to in-frame sequences with V and J assigned. These tables do not hold every clone; where another copy was compared, an unresolved V gene accounts for under half, and the others remain unexplained. For V, J and clone size, that table is used; D and trimming come from the DNA. For this sample there are approximately 45,000 clones; around 90% appear just once. Of the sample, more than 0.95% falls within the top ten clones.

After removal of 5 bases from V and 4 bases from J, the junction retains 10 bases not matched to a gene. Counted from cysteine to phenylalanine, this CDR3 has 14 amino acids. Only the CDR3 portion is preserved as DNA: 42 bases, with reading frame beginning at the first base. The germline V gene encodes CDR1 SQVTM and CDR2 ANQGSEA. Overall study outcomes, separate from this receptor: Vaccine-associated CD4 TCRs spanned the whole spike protein, with dominant responses in regions 160-218 and 743-854. Because no samples from the day 14 peak response were available, repertoires could be characterized only after the peak T cell response. Participants were mostly white British, with more females than males. The authors suggested clonal diversity may have been underestimated. Conclusions about previously exposed vaccinees are limited, since just a handful of AZD1222 recipients were seropositive for SARS-CoV-2 at baseline. Reportedly, almost half of the unique spike-specific TCRs recognized epitopes lying outside the regions that are mutated in the B.1.351 and B.1.1.7 variants. After two AZD1222 doses, both the breadth and the depth of spike-specific TCRs were significantly higher than at day 0 and than in MenACWY recipients. In the small 56-69-year group, the increase in depth fell short of significance, most likely because of low power.

The time point label on this specimen signifies: about 28 days (+/-7) after the second vaccine dose. Because spike-specific TCR depth and breadth did not differ between the two schedules, AZD1222 recipients who got a second dose at roughly 4 weeks were pooled with those who got a second dose at roughly 12 weeks. Samples from vaccinated people were obtained from the UK trials COV001 and COV002, which included a single-blind randomized controlled phase 2/3 trial of AZD1222 (ChAdOx1 nCoV-19) in healthy adults. For TCRbeta chain sequencing, PBMC samples were collected from trial participants at day 0 and at day 28 after the second dose.

The chain was built from TRBV29-1 and TRBJ2-7, with 8 central nucleotides matching TRBD1. The sequence was obtained from an adult who received the AZD1222 COVID-19 vaccine. Here the sequenced sample was peripheral blood, taken 28 days after the second AZD1222 dose. The CDR3 region: CSVTGTGVGYEQYF. DNA sequence: TGCAGCGTTACCGGGACAGGAGTCGGGTACGAGCAGTACTTC.